This T cell receptor (beta chain) is from a study of blood T cell repertoires in COVID-19. The ends were cut back, 0 bases at V and 1 base at J, with 28 bases in the middle. Germline assignment: CDR1 LGHNA and CDR2 YSLEER. The CDR3 runs 22 residues. TCRdb's copy holds only in-frame clones and misses some; the assay was immunoSEQ multiplex PCR. The repertoire holds 150,000 or so clones, with 75% to 90% as singletons. The source material was peripheral blood. This receptor was identified in a man in his 60s with acute or convalescent COVID-19. The genes are TRBV4-3 and TRBJ2-1, with D maybe TRBD2 (5 bases). Here the CDR3 DNA reads TGCGCCAGCAGCCAAGATGCCTCGTTTCTAGCTTCTTCTAGCAGGTCCTACAATGAGCAGTTCTTC. It codes for CASSQDASFLASSSRSYNEQFF.